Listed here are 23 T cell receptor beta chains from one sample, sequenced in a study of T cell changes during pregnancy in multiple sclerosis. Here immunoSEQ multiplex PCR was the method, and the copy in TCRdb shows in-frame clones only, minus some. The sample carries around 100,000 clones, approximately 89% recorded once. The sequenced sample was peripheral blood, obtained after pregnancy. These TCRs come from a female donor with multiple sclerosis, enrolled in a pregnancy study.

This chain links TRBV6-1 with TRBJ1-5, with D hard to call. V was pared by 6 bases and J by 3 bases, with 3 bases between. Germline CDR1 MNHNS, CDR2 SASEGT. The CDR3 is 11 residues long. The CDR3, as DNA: TGTGCCAGCAGCTTCAATCAGCCCCAGCATTTT. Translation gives CASSFNQPQHF.

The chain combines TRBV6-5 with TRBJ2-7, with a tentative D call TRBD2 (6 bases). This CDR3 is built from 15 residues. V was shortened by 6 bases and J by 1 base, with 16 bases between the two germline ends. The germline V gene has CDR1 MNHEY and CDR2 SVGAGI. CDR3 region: CASSPGGVRSYEQYF. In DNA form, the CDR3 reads TGTGCCAGCAGCCCTGGAGGGGTGCGTTCCTACGAGCAGTACTTC.

The CDR3, as DNA: TGTGCCAGCTCACCCGAAGAGAGTTCCATATATTTT. As protein: CASSPEESSIYF. The chain carries TRBV18 and TRBJ1-3; unclear D gene. Trimming took 3 bases from V and 11 from J, leaving 11 bases between them. CDR1 KGHSH and CDR2 LQKENI come from the germline V gene. The CDR3 length is 12 residues.

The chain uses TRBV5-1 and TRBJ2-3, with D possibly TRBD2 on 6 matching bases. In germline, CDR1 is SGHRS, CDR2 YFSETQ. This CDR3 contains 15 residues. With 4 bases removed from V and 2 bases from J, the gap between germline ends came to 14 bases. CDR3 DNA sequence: TGCGCCAGCAGCCCGGGGTCGGGAGCCACAGATACGCAGTATTTT. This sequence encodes CASSPGSGATDTQYF.

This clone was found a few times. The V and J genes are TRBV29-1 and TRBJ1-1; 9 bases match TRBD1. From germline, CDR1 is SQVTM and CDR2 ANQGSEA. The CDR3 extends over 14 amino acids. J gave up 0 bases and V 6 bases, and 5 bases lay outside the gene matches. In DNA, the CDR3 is TGCAGCGTGGGACAGGGAATCATGAACACTGAAGCTTTCTTT. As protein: CSVGQGIMNTEAFF.

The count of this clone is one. Here the CDR3 DNA reads TGTGCCAGCAGCCTCCGGGACAGTCGGGAAGCTTTCTTT. Protein product: CASSLRDSREAFF. The chain has TRBV4-2 and TRBJ1-1, with 7 bases identical to TRBD1. Germline V lookup: CDR1 LGHNA, CDR2 YNFKEQ. The CDR3 runs to 13 residues. With V trimmed by 4 bases and J by 8 bases, 7 bases remained unmatched.

CDR3 amino acids: CASSSGGFSYNEQFF. CDR3 DNA sequence: TGTGCCAGCAGTTCAGGGGGCTTTTCCTACAATGAGCAGTTCTTC. V gene TRBV11-2 combines with J gene TRBJ2-1; 8 nucleotides line up with TRBD1. This CDR3 has 15 residues. With V trimmed by 6 bases and J by 1 base, 5 bases remained unmatched. Germline V CDR1 and CDR2: SGHAT, FQNNGV.

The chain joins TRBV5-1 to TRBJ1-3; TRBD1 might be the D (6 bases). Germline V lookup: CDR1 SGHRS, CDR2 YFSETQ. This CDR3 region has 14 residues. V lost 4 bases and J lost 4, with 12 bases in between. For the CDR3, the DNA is TGCGCCAGCAGCGCCACTCAGGGGGGAAACACCATATATTTT. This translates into CASSATQGGNTIYF.

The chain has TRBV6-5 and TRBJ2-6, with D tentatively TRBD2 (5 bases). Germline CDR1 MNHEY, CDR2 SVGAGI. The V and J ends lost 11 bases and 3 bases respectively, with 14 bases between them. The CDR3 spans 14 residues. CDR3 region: CAVRGAVGANVLTF. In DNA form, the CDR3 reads TGTGCCGTACGGGGTGCGGTTGGGGCCAACGTCCTGACTTTC.

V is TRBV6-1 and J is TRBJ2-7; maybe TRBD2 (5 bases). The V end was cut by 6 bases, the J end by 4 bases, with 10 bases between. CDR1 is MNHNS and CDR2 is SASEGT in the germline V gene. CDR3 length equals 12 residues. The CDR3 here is CASRDLTYEQYF. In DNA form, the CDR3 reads TGTGCCAGCAGGGACTTAACATACGAGCAGTACTTC.

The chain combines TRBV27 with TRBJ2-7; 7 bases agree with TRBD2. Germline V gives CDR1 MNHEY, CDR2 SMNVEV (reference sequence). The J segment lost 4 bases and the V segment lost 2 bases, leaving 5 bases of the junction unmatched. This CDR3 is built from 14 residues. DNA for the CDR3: TGTGCCAGCAGTTTAAGGCCCGGGGGGTACGAGCAGTACTTC. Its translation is CASSLRPGGYEQYF.

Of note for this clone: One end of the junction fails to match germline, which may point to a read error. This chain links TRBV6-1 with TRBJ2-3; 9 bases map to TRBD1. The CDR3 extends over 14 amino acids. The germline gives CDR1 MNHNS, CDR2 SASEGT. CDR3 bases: TGTGCCAGCAGTGGGGGACAGGGCACAAATACGCAGTATTTT. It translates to CASSGGQGTNTQYF.

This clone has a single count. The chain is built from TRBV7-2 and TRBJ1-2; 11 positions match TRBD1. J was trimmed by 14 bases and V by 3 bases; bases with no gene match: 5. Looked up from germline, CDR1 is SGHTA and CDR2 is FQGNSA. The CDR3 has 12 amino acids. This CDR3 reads CASSFGRDRGTF. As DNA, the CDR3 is TGTGCCAGCAGCTTCGGCCGGGACAGGGGGACCTTC.

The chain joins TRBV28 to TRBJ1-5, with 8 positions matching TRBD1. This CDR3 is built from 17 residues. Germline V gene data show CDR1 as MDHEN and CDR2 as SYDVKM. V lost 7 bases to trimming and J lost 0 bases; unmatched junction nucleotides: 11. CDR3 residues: CASTTGTGGHSNQPQHF. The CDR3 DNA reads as TGTGCCAGCACCACCGGGACAGGAGGCCATAGCAATCAGCCCCAGCATTTT.

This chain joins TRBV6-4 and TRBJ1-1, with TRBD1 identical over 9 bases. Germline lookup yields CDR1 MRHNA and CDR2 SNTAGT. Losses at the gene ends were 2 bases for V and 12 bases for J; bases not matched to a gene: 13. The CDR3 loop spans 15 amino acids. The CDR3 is CASSDVYKGQGKTFF. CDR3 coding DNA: TGTGCCAGCAGTGACGTATATAAGGGACAGGGTAAGACTTTCTTT.

The DNA of the CDR3 is TGTGCCAGCAGTGAAACCGCTAGCGGGTATCGGGAGACCCAGTACTTC. The encoded protein is CASSETASGYRETQYF. The V and J genes are TRBV2 and TRBJ2-5; 8 bases line up with TRBD2. Germline trimming cut 2 bases from V and 5 bases from J; bases unmatched to any gene: 10. The CDR3 sequence is 16 residues long. Germline values: CDR1 SNHLY, CDR2 FYNNEI.

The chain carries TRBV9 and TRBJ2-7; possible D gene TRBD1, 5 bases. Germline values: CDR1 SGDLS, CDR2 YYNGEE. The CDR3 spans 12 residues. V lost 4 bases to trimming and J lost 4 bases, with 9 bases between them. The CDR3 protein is CASSPGQYEQYF. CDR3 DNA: TGTGCCAGCAGCCCTGGACAATACGAGCAGTACTTC.

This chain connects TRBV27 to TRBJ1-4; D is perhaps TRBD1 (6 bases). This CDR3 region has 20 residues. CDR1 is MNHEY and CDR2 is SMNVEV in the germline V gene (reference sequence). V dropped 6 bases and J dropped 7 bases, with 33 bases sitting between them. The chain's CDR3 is CASSFIRQGREGVMSEKLFF. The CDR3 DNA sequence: TGTGCCAGCAGCTTTATCCGCCAAGGACGGGAGGGGGTTATGAGTGAAAAACTGTTTTTT.

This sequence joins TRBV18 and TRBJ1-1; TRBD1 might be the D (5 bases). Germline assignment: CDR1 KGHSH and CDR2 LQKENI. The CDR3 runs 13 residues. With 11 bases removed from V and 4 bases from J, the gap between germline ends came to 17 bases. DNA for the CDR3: TGTGCCGGGGGGTACGGGTCGGGCACTGAAGCTTTCTTT. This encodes CAGGYGSGTEAFF.

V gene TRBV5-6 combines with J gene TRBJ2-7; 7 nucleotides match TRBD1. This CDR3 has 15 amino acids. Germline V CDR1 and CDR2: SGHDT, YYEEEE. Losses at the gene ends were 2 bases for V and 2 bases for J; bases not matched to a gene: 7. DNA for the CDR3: TGTGCCAGCAGCTTTGTAGACAGGGCCGCCTACGAGCAGTACTTC. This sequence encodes CASSFVDRAAYEQYF.

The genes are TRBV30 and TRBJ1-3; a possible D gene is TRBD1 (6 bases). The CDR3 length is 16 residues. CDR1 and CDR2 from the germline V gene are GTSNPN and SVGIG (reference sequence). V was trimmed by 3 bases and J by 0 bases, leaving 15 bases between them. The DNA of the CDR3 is TGTGCCTGGAGGGCTGACAGGAGAGTCTCTGGAAACACCATATATTTT. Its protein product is CAWRADRRVSGNTIYF.

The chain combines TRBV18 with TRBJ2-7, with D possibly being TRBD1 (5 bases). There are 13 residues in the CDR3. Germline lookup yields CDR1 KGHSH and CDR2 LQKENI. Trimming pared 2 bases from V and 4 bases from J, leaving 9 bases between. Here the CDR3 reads CASSPIQDYEQYF. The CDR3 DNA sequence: TGTGCCAGCTCACCAATACAGGATTACGAGCAGTACTTC.

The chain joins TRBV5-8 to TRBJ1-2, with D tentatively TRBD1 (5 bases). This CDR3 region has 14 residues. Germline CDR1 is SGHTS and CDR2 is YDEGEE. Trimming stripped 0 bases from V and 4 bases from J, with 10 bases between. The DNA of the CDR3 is TGTGCCAGCAGCTTGGTCCGCAGGGTCTATGGCTACACCTTC. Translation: CASSLVRRVYGYTF.